A single sample is the source of the 6 T cell receptor beta chains below, sequenced in a study of siplizumab effects on memory and regulatory T cells. Produced via immunoSEQ multiplex PCR; TCRdb's table is partial and in-frame only. The table lists about 1,200 clones, roughly four fifths of them singletons, with about 80% in the top ten. Sequenced material: TEMRA CD8+ T cells sorted from blood. Subset of the sample: unstimulated CD8+ CD45RA+ effector memory T cells. These receptors all stem from a human donor in good health.

The CDR3 loop is CASSLSPVTSYEQYF. CDR3 bases: TGTGCCAGCAGCTTAAGCCCGGTCACCTCCTACGAGCAGTACTTC. This chain links TRBV11-2 with TRBJ2-7; D unclear. The germline V gene has CDR1 SGHAT and CDR2 FQNNGV. CDR3 length: 15 amino acids. V lost 2 bases, J lost 0 bases, and 11 bases lay in between.

The CDR3 is CASSLAGAGGTGELFF. CDR3 coding DNA: TGTGCCAGCAGCTTAGCGGGGGCTGGTGGCACCGGGGAGCTGTTTTTT. The gene calls are TRBV11-1 and TRBJ2-2; D perhaps matches TRBD1 (6 bases). Germline-derived CDR1 and CDR2 are SGHAT and FQDESV (reference sequence). This CDR3 has 16 amino acids. V gave up 0 bases and J gave up 4 bases, with 12 bases separating them.

The chain employs TRBV28 and TRBJ1-3; 7 bases are shared with TRBD1. V trimming: 3 bases; J trimming: 2 bases; junction bases outside the gene matches: 4. The CDR3 extends over 15 amino acids. Germline CDR1 and CDR2: MDHEN and SYDVKM. The CDR3 DNA is TGTGCCAGCAGTTTTTTAGGGGGCACTGGAAACACCATATATTTT. Its translation: CASSFLGGTGNTIYF.

The chain uses TRBV19 and TRBJ2-7, with D perhaps TRBD1 or TRBD2 (5 bases each). The CDR3 extends over 13 amino acids. From germline, CDR1 is LNHDA and CDR2 SQIVND (reference sequence). The V gene lost 3 bases and the J gene lost 4 bases, with 10 bases spanning the gap. The CDR3 DNA is TGTGCCAGTAGTATTCAGTGGGGGTACGAGCAGTACTTC. It codes for CASSIQWGYEQYF.

This chain joins TRBV2 and TRBJ2-5, with 11 nucleotides matching TRBD1. The CDR3 consists of 15 residues. V lost 5 bases, J lost 1 base, and 3 bases stayed unmatched. Germline CDR1 is SNHLY and CDR2 is FYNNEI. CDR3 sequence reads: CASSLGQGGQETQYF. The CDR3 nucleotides read TGTGCCAGCAGTCTGGGACAGGGGGGCCAAGAGACCCAGTACTTC.

The chain joins TRBV7-2 to TRBJ2-7; D remains unclear. Trimming removed 5 bases at V and 3 bases at J, with 17 bases between. In germline, CDR1 is SGHTA, CDR2 FQGNSA. This CDR3 comprises 15 residues. CDR3 in amino acids: CASSADFTIFYEQYF. In DNA form, the CDR3 reads TGTGCCAGCAGCGCCGATTTTACCATCTTCTACGAGCAGTACTTC.